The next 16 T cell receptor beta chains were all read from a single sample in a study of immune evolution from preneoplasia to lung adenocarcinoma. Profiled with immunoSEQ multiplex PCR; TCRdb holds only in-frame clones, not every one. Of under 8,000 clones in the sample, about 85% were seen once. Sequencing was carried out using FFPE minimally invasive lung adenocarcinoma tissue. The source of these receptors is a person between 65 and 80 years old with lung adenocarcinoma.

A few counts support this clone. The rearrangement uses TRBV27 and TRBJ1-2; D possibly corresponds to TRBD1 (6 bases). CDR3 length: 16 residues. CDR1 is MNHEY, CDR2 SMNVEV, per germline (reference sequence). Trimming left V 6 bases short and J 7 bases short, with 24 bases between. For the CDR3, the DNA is TGTGCCAGCAGACCACAGGGACTCGGGATAGTGGGTGGCTACACCTTC. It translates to CASRPQGLGIVGGYTF.

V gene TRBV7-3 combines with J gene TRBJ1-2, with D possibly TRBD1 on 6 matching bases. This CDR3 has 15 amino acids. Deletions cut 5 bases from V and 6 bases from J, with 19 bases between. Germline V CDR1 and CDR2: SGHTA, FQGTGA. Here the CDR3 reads CASSRAPGHSDGYTF. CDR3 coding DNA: TGTGCCAGCAGCCGAGCGCCGGGACACAGCGATGGCTACACCTTC.

This CDR3 is CASSQGDRSYYNEQFF. Here the CDR3 DNA reads TGCGCCAGCAGCCAAGGGGACCGCTCGTACTACAATGAGCAGTTCTTC. The genes are TRBV4-3 and TRBJ2-1; D could derive from TRBD1 or TRBD2 (5 bases each). Deletions cut 1 base from V and 3 bases from J, with 13 bases between. CDR1 is LGHNA and CDR2 is YSLEER in the germline V gene. The CDR3 contains 16 residues.

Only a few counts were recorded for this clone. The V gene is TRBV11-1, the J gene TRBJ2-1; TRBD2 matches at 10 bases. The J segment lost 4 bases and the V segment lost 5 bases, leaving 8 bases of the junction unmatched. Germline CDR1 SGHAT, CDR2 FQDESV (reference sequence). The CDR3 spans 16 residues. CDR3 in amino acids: CASSRTSGALYNEQFF. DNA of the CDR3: TGTGCCAGCAGCCGGACTAGCGGAGCTCTTTACAATGAGCAGTTCTTC. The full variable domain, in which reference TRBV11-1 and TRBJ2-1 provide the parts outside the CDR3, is EAEVAQSPRYKITEKSQAVAFWCDPISGHATLYWYRQILGQGPELLVQFQDESVVDDSQLPKDRFSAERLKGVDSTLKIQPAELGDSAMYLCASSRTSGALYNEQFFGPGTRLTVL.

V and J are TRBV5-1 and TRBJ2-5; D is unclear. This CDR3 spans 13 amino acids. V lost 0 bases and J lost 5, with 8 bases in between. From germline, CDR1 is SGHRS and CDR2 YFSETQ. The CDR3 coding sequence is TGCGCCAGCAGCTTGGGCGGTGGTGAGACCCAGTACTTC. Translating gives CASSLGGGETQYF.

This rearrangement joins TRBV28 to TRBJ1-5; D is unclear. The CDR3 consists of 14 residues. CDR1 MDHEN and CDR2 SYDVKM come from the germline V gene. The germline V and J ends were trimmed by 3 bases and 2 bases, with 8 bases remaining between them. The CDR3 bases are TGTGCCAGCAGTTTTTCCAGCGGCAATCAGCCCCAGCATTTT. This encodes CASSFSSGNQPQHF. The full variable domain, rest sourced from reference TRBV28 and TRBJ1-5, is DVKVTQSSRYLVKRTGEKVFLECVQDMDHENMFWYRQDPGLGLRLIYFSYDVKMKEKGDIPEGYSVSREKKERFSLILESASTNQTSMYLCASSFSSGNQPQHFGDGTRLSIL.

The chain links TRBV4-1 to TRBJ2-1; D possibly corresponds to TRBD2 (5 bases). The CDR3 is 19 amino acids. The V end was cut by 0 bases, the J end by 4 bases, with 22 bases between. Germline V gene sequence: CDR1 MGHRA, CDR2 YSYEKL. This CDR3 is CASSQDFPVRVRGYNEQFF. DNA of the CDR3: TGCGCCAGCAGCCAAGACTTTCCGGTGCGGGTAAGAGGGTACAATGAGCAGTTCTTC.

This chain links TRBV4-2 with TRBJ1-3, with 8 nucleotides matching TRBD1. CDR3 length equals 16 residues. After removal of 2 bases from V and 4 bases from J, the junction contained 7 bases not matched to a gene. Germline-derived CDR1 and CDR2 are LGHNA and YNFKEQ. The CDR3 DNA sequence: TGTGCCAGCAGCCAACAAACAGGGGGTACCGGAAACACCATATATTTT. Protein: CASSQQTGGTGNTIYF.

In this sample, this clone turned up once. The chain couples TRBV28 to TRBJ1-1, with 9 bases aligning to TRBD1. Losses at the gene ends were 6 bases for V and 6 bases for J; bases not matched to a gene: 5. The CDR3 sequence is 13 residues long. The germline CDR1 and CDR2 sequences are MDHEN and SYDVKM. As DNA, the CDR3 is TGTGCCAGCAGCTCGACAGGGGGATCTGAAGCTTTCTTT. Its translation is CASSSTGGSEAFF.

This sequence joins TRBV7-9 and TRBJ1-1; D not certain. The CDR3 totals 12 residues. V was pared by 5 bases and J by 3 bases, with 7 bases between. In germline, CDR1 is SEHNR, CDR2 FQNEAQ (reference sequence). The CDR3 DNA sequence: TGTGCCAGCAGCCCGCAGGACACTGAAGCTTTCTTT. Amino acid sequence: CASSPQDTEAFF.

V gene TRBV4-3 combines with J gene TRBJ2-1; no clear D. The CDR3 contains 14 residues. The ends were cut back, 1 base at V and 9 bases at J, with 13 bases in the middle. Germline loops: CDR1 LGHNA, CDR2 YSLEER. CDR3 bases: TGCGCCAGCAGCCAAGGTTGGTCCCTGGGTGAGCAGTTCTTC. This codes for CASSQGWSLGEQFF.

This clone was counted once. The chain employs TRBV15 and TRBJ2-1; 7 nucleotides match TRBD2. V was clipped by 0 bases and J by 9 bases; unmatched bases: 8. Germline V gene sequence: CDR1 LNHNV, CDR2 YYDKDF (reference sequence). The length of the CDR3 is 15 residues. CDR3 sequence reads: CATSRDLAGDGEQFF. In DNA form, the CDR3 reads TGTGCCACCAGCAGAGATCTGGCGGGGGACGGTGAGCAGTTCTTC.

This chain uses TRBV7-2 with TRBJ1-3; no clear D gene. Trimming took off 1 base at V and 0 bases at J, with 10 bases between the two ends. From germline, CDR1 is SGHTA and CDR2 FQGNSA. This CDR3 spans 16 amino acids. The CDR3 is CASSLGALVSGNTIYF. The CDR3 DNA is TGTGCCAGCAGCTTAGGGGCGTTGGTCTCTGGAAACACCATATATTTT. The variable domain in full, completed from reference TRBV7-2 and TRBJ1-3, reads GAGVSQSPSNKVTEKGKDVELRCDPISGHTALYWYRQSLGQGLEFLIYFQGNSAPDKSGLPSDRFSAERTGGSVSTLTIQRTQQEDSAVYLCASSLGALVSGNTIYFGEGSWLTVV.

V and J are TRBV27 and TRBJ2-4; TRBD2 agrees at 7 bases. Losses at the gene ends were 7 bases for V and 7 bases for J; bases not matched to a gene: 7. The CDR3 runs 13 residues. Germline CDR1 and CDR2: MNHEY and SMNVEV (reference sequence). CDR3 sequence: CASKNYGRNIQYF. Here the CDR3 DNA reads TGTGCCAGCAAGAACTACGGGAGGAACATTCAGTACTTC.

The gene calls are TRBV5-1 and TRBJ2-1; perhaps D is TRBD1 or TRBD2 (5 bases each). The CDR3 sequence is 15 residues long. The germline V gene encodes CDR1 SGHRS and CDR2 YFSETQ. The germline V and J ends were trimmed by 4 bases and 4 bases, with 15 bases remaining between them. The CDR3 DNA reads TGCGCCAGCAGCGGGGGTCTCGCAAATTACAATGAGCAGTTCTTC. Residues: CASSGGLANYNEQFF.

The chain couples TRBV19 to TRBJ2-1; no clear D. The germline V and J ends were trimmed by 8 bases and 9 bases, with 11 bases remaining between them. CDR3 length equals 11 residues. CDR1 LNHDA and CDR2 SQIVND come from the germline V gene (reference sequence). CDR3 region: CASSSESEQFF. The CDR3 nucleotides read TGTGCCAGTTCGTCGGAAAGTGAGCAGTTCTTC.